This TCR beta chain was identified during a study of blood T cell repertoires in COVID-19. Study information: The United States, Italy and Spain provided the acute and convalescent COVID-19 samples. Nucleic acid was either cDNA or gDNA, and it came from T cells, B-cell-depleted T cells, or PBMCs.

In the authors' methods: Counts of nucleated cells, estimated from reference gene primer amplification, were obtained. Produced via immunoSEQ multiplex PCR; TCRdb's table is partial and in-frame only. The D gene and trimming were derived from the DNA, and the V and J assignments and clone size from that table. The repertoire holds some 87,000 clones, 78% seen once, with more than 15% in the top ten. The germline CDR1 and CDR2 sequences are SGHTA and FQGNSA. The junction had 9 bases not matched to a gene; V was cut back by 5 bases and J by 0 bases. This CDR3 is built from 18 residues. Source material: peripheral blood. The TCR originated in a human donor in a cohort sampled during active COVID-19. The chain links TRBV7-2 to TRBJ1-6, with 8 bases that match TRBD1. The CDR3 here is CASSPRGQSSSYNSPLHF. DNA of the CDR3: TGTGCCAGCAGCCCCAGGGGGCAGTCGAGCTCCTATAATTCACCCCTCCACTTT.